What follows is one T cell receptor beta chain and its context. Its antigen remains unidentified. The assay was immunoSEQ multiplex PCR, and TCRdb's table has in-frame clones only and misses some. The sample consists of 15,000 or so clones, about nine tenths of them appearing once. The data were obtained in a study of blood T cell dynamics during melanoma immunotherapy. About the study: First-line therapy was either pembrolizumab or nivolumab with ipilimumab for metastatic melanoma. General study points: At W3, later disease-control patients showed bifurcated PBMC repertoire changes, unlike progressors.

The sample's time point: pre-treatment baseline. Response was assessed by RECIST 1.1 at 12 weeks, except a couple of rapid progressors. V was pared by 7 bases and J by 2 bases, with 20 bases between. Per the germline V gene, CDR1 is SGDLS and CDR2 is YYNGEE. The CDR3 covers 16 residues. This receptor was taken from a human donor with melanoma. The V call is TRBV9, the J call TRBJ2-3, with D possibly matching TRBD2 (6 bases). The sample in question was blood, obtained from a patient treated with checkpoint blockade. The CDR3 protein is CASHPNPAGHTDTQYF. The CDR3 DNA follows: TGTGCCAGCCATCCAAACCCAGCGGGCCACACAGATACGCAGTATTTT.